This record covers a single T cell receptor (beta chain). Antigen specificity is unknown. This sample is part of a study of Ad26.COV2.S vaccination and SARS-CoV-2 variants. Study-wide background: Dosing was one shot or two shots 56 days apart.

The CDR3 is 15 residues long. Deletions cut 5 bases from V and 4 bases from J, with 16 bases between. Germline loops: CDR1 SGHNT, CDR2 YENEEA. Treatment specified: 15 to 20 received Ad26.COV2.S at low or high dose, single or two shots; five or six received placebo; per-sample allocation not given. Sampling took place 63 days after the first vaccine or placebo injection. Clones were read by immunoSEQ multiplex PCR, and TCRdb kept only the in-frame ones, dropping some. The table records a few hundred thousand clones, approximately 88% of them present only once. Study observations and caveats: Vaccine and placebo groups showed comparable non-spike TCR breadth.

The clonotype was recovered from a person between 18 and 59 years old who received the Ad26.COV2.S COVID-19 vaccine or a placebo. This chain links TRBV11-3 with TRBJ2-3; D possibly corresponds to TRBD1 (7 bases). Sequencing used peripheral blood, obtained in a trial of Ad26.COV2.S vaccine versus placebo. CDR3: CASSRGTAPADTQYF. The CDR3 DNA is TGTGCCAGCAGCCGCGGGACAGCCCCAGCAGATACGCAGTATTTT.